Presented here are 30 T cell receptor beta chains from one specimen sequenced in a study of cytomegalovirus exposure and HLA in healthy donors. PCR employed 60 Vbeta and 13 Jbeta primers. Sequencing used immunoSEQ multiplex PCR; TCRdb keeps in-frame clones, though not all of them. The profile covers about 150,000 clones, with more than 75% appearing a single time and approximately 2% taken by the ten largest. The specimen sequenced was PBMCs. The receptor set was obtained from a man aged 30-40 years in good health and CMV-seronegative.

The gene calls are TRBV10-1 and TRBJ1-1, with TRBD1 identical over 8 bases. Per the germline V gene, CDR1 is WNHNN and CDR2 is SYGVQD (reference sequence). The V segment lost 6 bases and the J segment 4 bases; nucleotides outside the gene matches: 10. The CDR3 consists of 15 residues. CDR3 bases: TGCGCCAGCAGCCCTGGACAGGGAAGGAGCACTGAAGCTTTCTTT. This encodes CASSPGQGRSTEAFF.

This clone was counted only a few times. This chain connects TRBV6-1 to TRBJ2-7, with TRBD1 identical over 9 bases. This CDR3 comprises 13 residues. CDR1 MNHNS and CDR2 SASEGT come from the germline V gene. J lost 3 bases, V lost 6 bases, and 3 bases had no gene match. The CDR3 loop reads CASRGTGYYEQYF. The CDR3 DNA reads as TGTGCCAGCAGGGGGACAGGGTACTACGAGCAGTACTTC.

The table lists this clone with a few counts. This chain joins TRBV30 and TRBJ1-4, with D maybe TRBD1 (6 bases). V was trimmed by 7 bases and J by 1 base, leaving 10 bases between them. From germline, CDR1 is GTSNPN and CDR2 SVGIG (reference sequence). The CDR3 has 13 amino acids. CDR3 sequence (DNA): TGTGCCTCTACGGGACAAACTAATGAAAAACTGTTTTTT. It yields the protein CASTGQTNEKLFF. The whole variable domain, remainder taken from reference TRBV30 and TRBJ1-4, is SQTIHQWPATLVQPVGSPLSLECTVEGTSNPNLYWYRQAAGRGLQLLFYSVGIGQISSEVPQNLSASRPQDRQFILSSKKLLLSDSGFYLCASTGQTNEKLFFGSGTQLSVL.

This sequence joins TRBV6-5 and TRBJ2-7, with D tentatively TRBD1 (6 bases). Germline CDR1 reads MNHEY; CDR2 reads SVGAGI. Trimming shortened V by 5 bases and J by 1 base, and 12 bases separated the two germline ends. The CDR3 extends over 14 amino acids. The DNA for the CDR3 is TGTGCCAGCAGTGACCGGGACAATTCCTACGAGCAGTACTTC. Translation gives CASSDRDNSYEQYF.

The rearrangement joins TRBV11-2 to TRBJ2-7; 10 bases fit TRBD2. Germline-derived CDR1 and CDR2 are SGHAT and FQNNGV. The CDR3 spans 15 residues. V was pared by 6 bases and J by 4 bases, with 9 bases of the junction left unmatched. CDR3 DNA: TGTGCCAGCAGATTAAGCGGGAGGGGTCGTTACGAGCAGTACTTC. Residues: CASRLSGRGRYEQYF.

Worth noting for this clone: This same CDR3 is encoded by further DNA sequences in the sample. The CDR3 DNA sequence: TGTGCCAGCAGCTTAGGTCGGGAGACCCAGTACTTC. Protein: CASSLGRETQYF. The rearrangement uses TRBV13 and TRBJ2-5; no reliable D call. Germline CDR1 is PRHDT and CDR2 is FYEKMQ (reference sequence). This CDR3 is built from 12 residues. Trimming cost V 0 bases and J 5 bases, with 4 bases left between them.

This clone appeared once. V is TRBV10-3 and J is TRBJ2-1; 8 bases line up with TRBD1. CDR1 is ENHRY, CDR2 SYGVKD, per germline. This CDR3 region has 15 residues. The J segment lost 7 bases and the V segment lost 4 bases, leaving 9 bases of the junction unmatched. This CDR3 reads CAISGQGASVNEQFF. CDR3 in DNA: TGTGCCATCAGTGGCCAGGGGGCGAGTGTGAATGAGCAGTTCTTC.

This clone was observed once. V usage is TRBV5-1 and J usage is TRBJ2-5, with TRBD1 identical over 9 bases. The junction had 10 bases not matched to a gene; V was cut back by 9 bases and J by 4 bases. Germline V gene lookup returns CDR1 SGHRS and CDR2 YFSETQ. This CDR3 spans 14 amino acids. The CDR3 is CATSRGTGPETQYF. In nucleotides, the CDR3 is TGCGCCACCTCCCGGGGGACAGGGCCAGAGACCCAGTACTTC.

The V call is TRBV29-1, the J call TRBJ1-1, with a possible D match to TRBD1 (5 bases). Trimming pared 4 bases from V and 4 bases from J, leaving 19 bases between. The CDR3 runs 15 residues. Germline V gives CDR1 SQVTM, CDR2 ANQGSEA. Here the CDR3 DNA reads TGCAGCGTTGCTGGCATTAGGGGCGCAGGCACTGAAGCTTTCTTT. This codes for CSVAGIRGAGTEAFF.

The genes are TRBV7-9 and TRBJ2-3; 9 positions agree with TRBD2. In germline, CDR1 is SEHNR, CDR2 FQNEAQ (reference sequence). With V trimmed by 1 base and J by 1 base, 6 bases remained unmatched. CDR3 length: 17 residues. The CDR3 sequence: CASSLGLVAGGTDTQYF. Here the CDR3 DNA reads TGTGCCAGCAGCTTAGGATTGGTAGCGGGAGGCACAGATACGCAGTATTTT.

The chain joins TRBV6-6 to TRBJ2-7; 7 bases line up with TRBD2. The germline gives CDR1 MNHNY, CDR2 SVGAGI (reference sequence). With V trimmed by 1 base and J by 7 bases, 7 bases remained unmatched. The CDR3 contains 14 residues. CDR3 nucleotide sequence: TGTGCCAGCAGTTACTTGGAGCGGGAAGGGGAGCAGTACTTC. This gives the protein CASSYLEREGEQYF.

This sequence joins TRBV18 and TRBJ1-1, with D possibly being TRBD1 (5 bases). The CDR3 covers 13 residues. Germline V CDR1 and CDR2: KGHSH, LQKENI. V was pared by 0 bases and J by 7 bases, with 9 bases between. The CDR3 DNA sequence: TGTGCCAGCTCACCACCGGGGGGGGGTGAAGCTTTCTTT. It encodes CASSPPGGGEAFF.

J is TRBJ2-1 and V is TRBV6-1; D uncertain. CDR1 MNHNS and CDR2 SASEGT come from the germline V gene. Trimming cost V 6 bases and J 4 bases, with 7 bases left between them. The CDR3 totals 12 residues. CDR3 amino acids: CASSPEYNEQFF. CDR3 nucleotides: TGTGCCAGCAGCCCTGAGTACAATGAGCAGTTCTTC.

The chain joins TRBV11-2 to TRBJ2-7; TRBD2 is a possible D gene (6 bases). CDR3 length equals 15 residues. The ends were cut back, 3 bases at V and 6 bases at J, with 18 bases in the middle. The germline V gene encodes CDR1 SGHAT and CDR2 FQNNGV. The CDR3 spells CASSLAERRGIEQYF. The DNA of the CDR3 is TGTGCCAGCAGCTTGGCGGAGAGGCGGGGTATCGAGCAGTACTTC.

The CDR3 spells CASSPRGAPGEQYF. The CDR3 nucleotides are TGTGCCAGCTCACCACGCGGGGCTCCGGGCGAGCAGTACTTC. The J gene is TRBJ2-7, the V gene TRBV18; D may be TRBD2 (6 bases). This CDR3 is built from 14 residues. V was pared by 1 base and J by 6 bases, with 13 bases between. Germline assignment: CDR1 KGHSH and CDR2 LQKENI.

This clone has a handful of counts. Here the CDR3 reads CASSYTAGSSYEQYF. The DNA of the CDR3 is TGTGCCAGCAGTTACACCGCGGGAAGCTCCTACGAGCAGTACTTC. V is TRBV6-6 and J is TRBJ2-7, with D possibly being TRBD2 (6 bases). There are 15 residues in the CDR3. V lost 2 bases to trimming and J lost 0 bases, with 11 bases between them. Germline-derived CDR1 and CDR2 are MNHNY and SVGAGI (reference sequence).

The chain recombines TRBV7-9 with TRBJ2-5, with D tentatively TRBD2 (5 bases). CDR1 is SEHNR and CDR2 is FQNEAQ in the germline V gene (reference sequence). V was cut by 1 base and J by 13 bases, with 22 bases left in between. The CDR3 is 15 amino acids. The CDR3 nucleotides are TGTGCCAGCAGCTTAGGGGAGACCGTAAATTCAAAGGGGTACTTC. Its translation: CASSLGETVNSKGYF.

The chain has TRBV7-9 and TRBJ2-7, with 8 bases lining up with TRBD2. Germline CDR1 and CDR2: SEHNR and FQNEAQ (reference sequence). The ends lost 1 base at V and 6 bases at J; junction bases unmatched: 11. The CDR3 runs to 16 residues. The CDR3 DNA reads as TGTGCCAGCAGCTTAGGGGGCAGCGGGAGTTATATCGAGCAGTACTTC. Encoded protein: CASSLGGSGSYIEQYF.

The genes are TRBV27 and TRBJ2-7, with 9 bases identical to TRBD2. The J segment lost 5 bases and the V segment lost 3 bases, leaving 5 bases of the junction unmatched. Looked up from germline, CDR1 is MNHEY and CDR2 is SMNVEV (reference sequence). The CDR3 is 14 residues long. CDR3 amino acids: CASSLAGTSNEQYF. In DNA, the CDR3 is TGTGCCAGCAGTTTGGCCGGGACTAGCAACGAGCAGTACTTC.

The chain couples TRBV7-9 to TRBJ1-6, with TRBD1 as a possible D gene (5 bases). Germline loops: CDR1 SEHNR, CDR2 FQNEAQ (reference sequence). The CDR3 contains 13 residues. The V gene lost 3 bases and the J gene lost 8 bases, with 8 bases spanning the gap. Here the CDR3 reads CASSFGTHSPLHF. The CDR3 coding sequence is TGTGCCAGCAGCTTCGGGACTCATTCACCCCTCCACTTT.

The rearrangement joins TRBV28 to TRBJ2-1; tentatively, D is TRBD2 (6 bases). CDR3 size: 18 residues. Looked up from germline, CDR1 is MDHEN and CDR2 is SYDVKM. The V end lost 3 bases, the J end lost 5 bases, and 23 bases lay between the germline ends. The CDR3 DNA reads TGTGCCAGCAGTTTTCCGCCCTCTAGCGTAGGCCGGAACAATGAGCAGTTCTTC. Translated, it gives CASSFPPSSVGRNNEQFF.

The chain combines TRBV19 with TRBJ1-4; 8 nucleotides line up with TRBD1. V lost 3 bases and J lost 6; bases outside the gene matches: 3. The germline V gene has CDR1 LNHDA and CDR2 SQIVND (reference sequence). The CDR3 contains 14 residues. This CDR3 is CASSMETGDEKLFF. CDR3 nucleotide sequence: TGTGCCAGTAGTATGGAGACAGGGGATGAAAAACTGTTTTTT.

The rearrangement links TRBV10-3 to TRBJ2-5; D is uncertain. The germline gives CDR1 ENHRY, CDR2 SYGVKD. V was clipped by 0 bases and J by 5 bases, with 7 bases between them. This CDR3 spans 13 amino acids. This CDR3 is CAISESPEETQYF. The CDR3 DNA reads TGTGCCATCAGTGAGTCTCCGGAGGAGACCCAGTACTTC.

The chain couples TRBV9 to TRBJ1-3; unclear D gene. V gave up 0 bases and J gave up 0 bases, with 4 bases separating them. Germline CDR1 is SGDLS and CDR2 is YYNGEE. The length of the CDR3 is 14 residues. The CDR3 DNA is TGTGCCAGCAGCGTAGAGAGCTCTGGAAACACCATATATTTT. Residues: CASSVESSGNTIYF.

The rearrangement joins TRBV19 to TRBJ2-7, with TRBD2 as a possible D gene (6 bases). Looked up from germline, CDR1 is LNHDA and CDR2 is SQIVND (reference sequence). The CDR3 runs to 16 residues. Trimming took 3 bases from V and 6 from J, leaving 21 bases between them. CDR3 nucleotide sequence: TGTGCCAGTAGTATCCGGGGGAGCGCAGGGAAGAGCGAGCAGTACTTC. Translation gives CASSIRGSAGKSEQYF.

This clone was observed a handful of times. The genes are TRBV6-8 and TRBJ2-1; 7 bases are shared with TRBD2. CDR3 size: 15 residues. V shed 8 bases, J shed 3 bases, and the junction held 10 bases outside the gene matches. Germline V gives CDR1 MNHGY, CDR2 SAAAGT. This chain's CDR3 is CASGAGDQGYNEQFF. In nucleotides, the CDR3 is TGTGCCAGCGGGGCGGGGGACCAAGGCTACAATGAGCAGTTCTTC.

The chain combines TRBV19 with TRBJ1-2, with no clear D. V was shortened by 3 bases and J by 6 bases, with 17 bases between the two germline ends. The V gene's germline CDR1 is LNHDA and CDR2 SQIVND (reference sequence). The CDR3 runs to 15 residues. The CDR3 bases are TGTGCCAGTAGTATTGCTAGTCGGCAAAAAGATGGCTACACCTTC. It specifies CASSIASRQKDGYTF.

The rearrangement uses TRBV28 and TRBJ2-1; 10 bases fit TRBD2. After removal of 5 bases from V and 0 bases from J, the junction contained 4 bases not matched to a gene. The CDR3 is 16 residues long. Germline CDR1 and CDR2: MDHEN and SYDVKM. The CDR3 DNA reads TGTGCCAGCAGTCAACTAGCGGGACACTCCTACAATGAGCAGTTCTTC. This codes for CASSQLAGHSYNEQFF.

The V call is TRBV5-6, the J call TRBJ1-3; a possible D gene is TRBD1 (6 bases). Deletions cut 0 bases from V and 7 bases from J, with 11 bases between. The CDR3 contains 14 residues. The V gene's germline CDR1 is SGHDT and CDR2 YYEEEE. CDR3 DNA: TGTGCCAGCAGCTTGGCAGGGGAGGGGAACACCATATATTTT. Translated: CASSLAGEGNTIYF.

The V gene is TRBV19, the J gene TRBJ2-2; 12 nucleotides align to TRBD2. Germline V gene data show CDR1 as LNHDA and CDR2 as SQIVND (reference sequence). The CDR3 has 18 residues. The V and J ends lost 0 bases and 7 bases, in that order; junction bases with no gene match: 9. CDR3 sequence (DNA): TGTGCCAGTAGTATAGACCTCCGGACTAGCGGGAAGGGCGGGGAGCTGTTTTTT. Translating gives CASSIDLRTSGKGGELFF.